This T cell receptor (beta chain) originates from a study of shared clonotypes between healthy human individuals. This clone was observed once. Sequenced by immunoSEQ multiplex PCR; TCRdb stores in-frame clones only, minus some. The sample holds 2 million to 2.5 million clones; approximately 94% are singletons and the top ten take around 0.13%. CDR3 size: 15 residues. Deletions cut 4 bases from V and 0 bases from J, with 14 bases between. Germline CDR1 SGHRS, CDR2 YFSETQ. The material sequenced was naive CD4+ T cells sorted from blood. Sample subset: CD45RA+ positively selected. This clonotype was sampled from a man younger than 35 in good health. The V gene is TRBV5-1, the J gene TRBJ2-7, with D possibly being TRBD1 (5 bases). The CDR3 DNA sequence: TGCGCCAGCAGCCAGGGCTCTACCAGCTCCTACGAGCAGTACTTC. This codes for CASSQGSTSSYEQYF.